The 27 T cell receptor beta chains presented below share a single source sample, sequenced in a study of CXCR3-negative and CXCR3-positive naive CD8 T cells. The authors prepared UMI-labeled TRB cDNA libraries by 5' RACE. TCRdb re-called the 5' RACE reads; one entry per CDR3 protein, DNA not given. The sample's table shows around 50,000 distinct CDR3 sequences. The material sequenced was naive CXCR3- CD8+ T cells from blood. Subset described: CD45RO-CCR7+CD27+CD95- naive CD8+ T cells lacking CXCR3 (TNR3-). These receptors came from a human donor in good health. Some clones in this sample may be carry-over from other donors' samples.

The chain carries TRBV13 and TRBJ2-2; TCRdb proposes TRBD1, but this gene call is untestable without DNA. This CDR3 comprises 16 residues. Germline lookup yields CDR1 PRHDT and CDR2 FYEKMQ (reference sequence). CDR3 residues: CASSLEGPANTGELFF.

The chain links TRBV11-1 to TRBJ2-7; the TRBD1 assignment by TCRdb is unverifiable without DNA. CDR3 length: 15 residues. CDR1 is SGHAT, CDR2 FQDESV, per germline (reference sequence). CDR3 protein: CASSPRDREFYEQYF.

The CDR3 loop reads CASSQGGSGNEQFF. The V gene is TRBV14, the J gene TRBJ2-1. The CDR3 has 14 amino acids. CDR1 SGHDN and CDR2 FVKESK come from the germline V gene.

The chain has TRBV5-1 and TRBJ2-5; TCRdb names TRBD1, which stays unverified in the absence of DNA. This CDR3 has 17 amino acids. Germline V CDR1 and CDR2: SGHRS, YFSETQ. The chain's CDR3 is CASSGLGDGISQETQYF.

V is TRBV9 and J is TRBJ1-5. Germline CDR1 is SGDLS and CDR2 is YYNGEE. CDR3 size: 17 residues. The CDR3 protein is CASSVGGSGSSNQPQHF.

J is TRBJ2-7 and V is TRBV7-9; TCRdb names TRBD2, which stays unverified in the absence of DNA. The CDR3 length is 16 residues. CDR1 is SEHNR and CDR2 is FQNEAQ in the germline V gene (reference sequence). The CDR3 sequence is CASSQLRDYRPYEQYF. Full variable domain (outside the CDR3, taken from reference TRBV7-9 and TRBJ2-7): DTGVSQNPRHKITKRGQNVTFRCDPISEHNRLYWYRQTLGQGPEFLTYFQNEAQLEKSRLLSDRFSAERPKGSFSTLEIQRTEQGDSAMYLCASSQLRDYRPYEQYFGPGTRLTVT.

The CDR3 loop is CSAKPGQGRWSTDTQYF. This chain joins TRBV29-1 and TRBJ2-3; the D call from TCRdb, TRBD1, cannot be confirmed without DNA. Germline CDR1 and CDR2: SQVTM and ANQGSEA. This CDR3 is 17 amino acids long.

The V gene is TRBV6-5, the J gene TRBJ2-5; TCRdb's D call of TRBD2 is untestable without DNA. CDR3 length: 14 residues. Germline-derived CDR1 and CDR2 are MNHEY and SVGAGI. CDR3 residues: CASSASGSWETQYF.

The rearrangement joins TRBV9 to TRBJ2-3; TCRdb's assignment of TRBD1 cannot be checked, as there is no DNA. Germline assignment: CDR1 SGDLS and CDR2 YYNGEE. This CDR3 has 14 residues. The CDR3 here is CASSDGQGEDTQYF.

The chain's CDR3 is CSVVWGDTGELFF. The chain links TRBV29-1 to TRBJ2-2; the TRBD1 assignment by TCRdb is unverifiable without DNA. The CDR3 length is 13 residues. CDR1 is SQVTM, CDR2 ANQGSEA, per germline.

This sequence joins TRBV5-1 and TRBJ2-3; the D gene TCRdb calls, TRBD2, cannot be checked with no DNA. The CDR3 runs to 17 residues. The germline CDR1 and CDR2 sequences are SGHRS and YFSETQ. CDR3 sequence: CASSLRSSARWDDTQYF.

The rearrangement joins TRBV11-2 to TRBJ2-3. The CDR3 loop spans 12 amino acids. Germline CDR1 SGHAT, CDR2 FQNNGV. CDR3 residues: CASSRVADTQYF.

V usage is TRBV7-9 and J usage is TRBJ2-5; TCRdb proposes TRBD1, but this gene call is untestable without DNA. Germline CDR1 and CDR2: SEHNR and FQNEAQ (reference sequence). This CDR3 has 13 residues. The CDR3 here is CASSPPAPWAQYF.

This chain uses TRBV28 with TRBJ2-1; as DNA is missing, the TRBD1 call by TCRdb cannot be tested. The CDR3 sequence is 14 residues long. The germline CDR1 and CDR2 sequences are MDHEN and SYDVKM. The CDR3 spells CASKDWTVNNEQFF. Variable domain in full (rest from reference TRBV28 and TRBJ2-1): DVKVTQSSRYLVKRTGEKVFLECVQDMDHENMFWYRQDPGLGLRLIYFSYDVKMKEKGDIPEGYSVSREKKERFSLILESASTNQTSMYLCASKDWTVNNEQFFGPGTRLTVL.

The CDR3 here is CSVEGTPPSYEQYF. This rearrangement joins TRBV29-1 to TRBJ2-7; absent DNA, TCRdb's TRBD1 call cannot be checked. This CDR3 is built from 14 residues. CDR1 is SQVTM, CDR2 ANQGSEA, per germline.

The CDR3 sequence is CASSPRTGRIISDTQYF. The rearrangement joins TRBV7-2 to TRBJ2-3; TCRdb outputs TRBD1, but without DNA this stays unchecked. The length of the CDR3 is 17 residues. Germline values: CDR1 SGHTA, CDR2 FQGNSA.

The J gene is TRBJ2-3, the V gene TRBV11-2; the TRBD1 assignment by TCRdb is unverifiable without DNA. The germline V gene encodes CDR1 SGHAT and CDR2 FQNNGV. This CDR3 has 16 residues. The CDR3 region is CASRPFEGGPRDTQYF.

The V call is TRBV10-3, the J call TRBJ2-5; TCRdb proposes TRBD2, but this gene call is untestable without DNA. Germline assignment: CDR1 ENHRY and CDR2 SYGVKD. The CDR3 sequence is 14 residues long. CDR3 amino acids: CAISEGRIKETQYF.

CDR3 protein: CASSVGTGGPYEQYF. V gene TRBV7-3 combines with J gene TRBJ2-7; absent DNA, TCRdb's TRBD1 call cannot be checked. The CDR3 loop spans 15 amino acids. Per germline, CDR1 SGHTA and CDR2 FQGTGA.

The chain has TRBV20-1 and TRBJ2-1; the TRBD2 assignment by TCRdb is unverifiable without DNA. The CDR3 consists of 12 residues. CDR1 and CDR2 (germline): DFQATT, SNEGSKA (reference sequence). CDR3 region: CSAPARANEQFF.

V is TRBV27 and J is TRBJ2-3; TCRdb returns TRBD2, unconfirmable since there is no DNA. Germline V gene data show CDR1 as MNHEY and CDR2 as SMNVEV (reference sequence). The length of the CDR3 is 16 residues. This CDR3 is CASSLIRPAGTDTQYF.

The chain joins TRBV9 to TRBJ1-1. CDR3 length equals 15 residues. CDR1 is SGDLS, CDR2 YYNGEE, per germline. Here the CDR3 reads CASSVSGLFSTEAFF.

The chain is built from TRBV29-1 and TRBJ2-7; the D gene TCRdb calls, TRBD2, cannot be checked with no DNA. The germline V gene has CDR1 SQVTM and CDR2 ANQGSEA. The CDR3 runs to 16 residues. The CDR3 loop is CSARMAGLDLNYEQYF.

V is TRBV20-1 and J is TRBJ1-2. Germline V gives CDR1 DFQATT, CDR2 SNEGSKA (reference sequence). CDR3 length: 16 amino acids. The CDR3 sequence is CSARVNFKTGYYGYTF.

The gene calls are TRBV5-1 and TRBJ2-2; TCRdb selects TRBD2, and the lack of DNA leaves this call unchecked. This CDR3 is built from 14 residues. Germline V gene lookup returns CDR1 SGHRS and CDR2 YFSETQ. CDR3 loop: CASSLAGTTRELFF.

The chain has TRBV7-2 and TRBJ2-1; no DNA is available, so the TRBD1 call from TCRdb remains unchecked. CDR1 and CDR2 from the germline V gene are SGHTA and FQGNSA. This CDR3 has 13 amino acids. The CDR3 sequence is CASSAGQGNEQFF.

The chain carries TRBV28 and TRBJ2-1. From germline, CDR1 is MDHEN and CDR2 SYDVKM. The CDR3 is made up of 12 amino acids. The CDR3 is CASSLLENEQFF.